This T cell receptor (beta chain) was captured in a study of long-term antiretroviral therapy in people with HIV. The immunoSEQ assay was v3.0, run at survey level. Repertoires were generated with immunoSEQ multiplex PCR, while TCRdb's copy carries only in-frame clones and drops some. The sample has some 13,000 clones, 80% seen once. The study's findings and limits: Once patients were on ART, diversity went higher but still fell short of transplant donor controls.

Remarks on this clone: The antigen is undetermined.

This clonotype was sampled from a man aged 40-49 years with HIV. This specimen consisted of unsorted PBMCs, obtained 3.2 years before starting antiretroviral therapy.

In DNA form, the CDR3 reads TGTGCCAGTAGTATTAGAGGGGATGAAGCTTTCTTT. As protein: CASSIRGDEAFF. The chain is built from TRBV19 and TRBJ1-1; D is perhaps TRBD1 (5 bases). The CDR3 contains 12 residues. Germline CDR1 LNHDA, CDR2 SQIVND (reference sequence). Trimming pared 3 bases from V and 7 bases from J, leaving 9 bases between.